A selection of T cell receptor beta chains follows, all from one sample in a study of preoperative IRX-2 immunotherapy in early breast cancer. Profiled with immunoSEQ multiplex PCR; TCRdb holds only in-frame clones, not every one. Here the sample spans about 3,500 clones, around 80% being singletons. The specimen was tumor tissue, collected before IRX-2 immunotherapy. The receptors originated from a human donor with breast cancer. Both conserved end residues are part of each CDR3. D genes are given only for firm matches. A clone size is listed for some rows: how often the clone was seen (once, few, many), or a class if it is expanded.

clone size,V gene,J gene,D gene,CDR3 protein,CDR3 DNA
few,TRBV19,TRBJ1-5,TRBD1,CASSTTSTGVQPQHF,TGTGCCAGTAGTACCACCTCGACAGGGGTACAGCCCCAGCATTTT
NA,TRBV10-2,TRBJ2-4,TRBD2,CASGWGASGINIQYF,TGCGCCAGCGGATGGGGGGCTAGCGGGATAAACATTCAGTACTTC
few,TRBV6-8,TRBJ2-5,TRBD2,CASSGRLAGGGETQYF,TGTGCCAGCAGTGGACGTCTAGCGGGAGGGGGAGAGACCCAGTACTTC
NA,TRBV11-3,TRBJ1-4,TRBD1,CASSFDAGTGDQKLFF,TGTGCCAGCAGCTTCGACGCCGGGACAGGGGATCAAAAACTGTTTTTT
few,TRBV30,TRBJ1-1,TRBD1,CAWRPGTGGFGNTEAFF,TGTGCCTGGAGGCCCGGGACAGGGGGCTTCGGGAACACTGAAGCTTTCTTT
NA,TRBV19,TRBJ2-7,TRBD2,CASSIQPGLVSYEQYF,TGTGCCAGTAGTATTCAGCCGGGACTAGTCTCATACGAGCAGTACTTC
NA,TRBV10-3,TRBJ2-7,NA,CAISELKDTEQYF,TGTGCCATCAGTGAGTTGAAAGATACCGAGCAGTACTTC
few,TRBV19,TRBJ1-1,NA,CASSRALTEAFF,TGTGCCAGTAGTAGGGCACTAACTGAAGCTTTCTTT
NA,TRBV19,TRBJ1-5,TRBD1,CASSARGRGRGIGQPQHF,TGTGCCAGTAGTGCTCGAGGGAGGGGCAGGGGGATCGGTCAGCCCCAGCATTTT
NA,TRBV11-3,TRBJ2-7,TRBD2,CASSARLAGVADEQYF,TGTGCCAGCAGCGCGCGCCTAGCGGGAGTTGCCGACGAGCAGTACTTC
NA,TRBV19,TRBJ1-5,TRBD1,CASSPPGQGFGQPQHF,TGTGCCAGTAGCCCCCCGGGACAGGGGTTTGGGCAGCCCCAGCATTTT
NA,TRBV6-8,TRBJ1-1,TRBD1,CATGTGGMNTEAFF,TGTGCCACCGGGACAGGGGGAATGAACACTGAAGCTTTCTTT